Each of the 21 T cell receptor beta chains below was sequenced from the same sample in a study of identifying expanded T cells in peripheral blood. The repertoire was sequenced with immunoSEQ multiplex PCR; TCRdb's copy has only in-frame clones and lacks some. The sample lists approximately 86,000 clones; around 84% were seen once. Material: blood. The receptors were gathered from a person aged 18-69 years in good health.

CDR3 bases: TGTGCCACACAAACAGGGGGCTTATATGGCTACACCTTC. It codes for CATQTGGLYGYTF. The chain links TRBV21-1 to TRBJ1-2; the table's D call TRBD1 went unverified against the DNA. TRBV21-1 is a recognized pseudogene. The CDR3 is 13 residues long.

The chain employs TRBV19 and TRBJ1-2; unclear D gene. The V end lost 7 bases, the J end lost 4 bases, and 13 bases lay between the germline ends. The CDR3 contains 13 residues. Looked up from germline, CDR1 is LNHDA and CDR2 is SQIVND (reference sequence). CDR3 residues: CASKSGLLYGYTF. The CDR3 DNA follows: TGTGCCAGTAAGTCGGGCCTTCTCTATGGCTACACCTTC.

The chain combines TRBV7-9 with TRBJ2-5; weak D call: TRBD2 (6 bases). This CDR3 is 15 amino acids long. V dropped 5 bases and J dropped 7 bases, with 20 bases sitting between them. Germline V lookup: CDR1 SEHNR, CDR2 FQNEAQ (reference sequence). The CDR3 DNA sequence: TGTGCCAGCAGCCCGCCGGGACTCGGGGGAGGGACCCAGTACTTC. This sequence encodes CASSPPGLGGGTQYF.

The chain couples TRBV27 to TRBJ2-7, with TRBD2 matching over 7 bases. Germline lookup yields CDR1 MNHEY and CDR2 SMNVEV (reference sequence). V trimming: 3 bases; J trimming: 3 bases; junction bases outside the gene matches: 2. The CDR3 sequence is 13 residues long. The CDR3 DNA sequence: TGTGCCAGCAGTTTGGGGGGGGGCTACGAGCAGTACTTC. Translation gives CASSLGGGYEQYF.

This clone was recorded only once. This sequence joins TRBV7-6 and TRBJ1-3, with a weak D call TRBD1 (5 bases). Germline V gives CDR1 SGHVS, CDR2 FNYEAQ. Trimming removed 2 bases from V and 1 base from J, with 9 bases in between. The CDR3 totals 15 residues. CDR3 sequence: CASSLQGASGNTIYF. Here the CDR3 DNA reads TGTGCCAGCAGCTTACAGGGCGCGTCTGGAAACACCATATATTTT. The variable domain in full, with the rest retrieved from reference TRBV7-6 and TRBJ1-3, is GAGVSQSPRYKVTKRGQDVALRCDPISGHVSLYWYRQALGQGPEFLTYFNYEAQQDKSGLPNDRFSAERPEGSISTLTIQRTEQRDSAMYRCASSLQGASGNTIYFGEGSWLTVV.

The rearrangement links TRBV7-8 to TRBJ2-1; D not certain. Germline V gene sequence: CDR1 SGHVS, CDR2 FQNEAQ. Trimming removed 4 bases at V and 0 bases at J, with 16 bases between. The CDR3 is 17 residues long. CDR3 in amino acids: CASSSTPVTYSYNEQFF. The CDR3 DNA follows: TGTGCCAGCAGCTCCACCCCGGTAACCTACTCCTACAATGAGCAGTTCTTC.

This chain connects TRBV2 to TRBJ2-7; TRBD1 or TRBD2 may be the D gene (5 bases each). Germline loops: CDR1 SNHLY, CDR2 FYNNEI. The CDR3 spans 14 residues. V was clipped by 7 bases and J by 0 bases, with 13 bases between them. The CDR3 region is CASTEVGDSYEQYF. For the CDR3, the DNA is TGTGCCAGCACCGAAGTGGGGGACTCCTACGAGCAGTACTTC.

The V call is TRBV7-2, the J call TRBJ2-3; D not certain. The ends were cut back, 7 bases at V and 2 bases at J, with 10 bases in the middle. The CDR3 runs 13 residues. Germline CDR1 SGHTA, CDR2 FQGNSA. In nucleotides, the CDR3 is TGTGCCAGCACAACACTAATCACAGATACGCAGTATTTT. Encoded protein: CASTTLITDTQYF. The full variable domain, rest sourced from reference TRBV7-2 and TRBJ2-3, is GAGVSQSPSNKVTEKGKDVELRCDPISGHTALYWYRQSLGQGLEFLIYFQGNSAPDKSGLPSDRFSAERTGGSVSTLTIQRTQQEDSAVYLCASTTLITDTQYFGPGTRLTVL.

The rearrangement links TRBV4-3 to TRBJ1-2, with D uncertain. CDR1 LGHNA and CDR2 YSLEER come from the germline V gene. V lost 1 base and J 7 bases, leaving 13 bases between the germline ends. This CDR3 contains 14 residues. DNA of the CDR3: TGCGCCAGCAGCCAAGGGTTGGGAGAACCTGGCTACACCTTC. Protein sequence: CASSQGLGEPGYTF.

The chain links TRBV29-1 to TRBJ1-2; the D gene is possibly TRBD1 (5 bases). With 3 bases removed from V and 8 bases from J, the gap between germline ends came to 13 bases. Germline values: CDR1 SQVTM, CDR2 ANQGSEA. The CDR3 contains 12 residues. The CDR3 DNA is TGCAGCGTTGATTGGGGATGGGGCGGCTACACCTTC. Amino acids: CSVDWGWGGYTF. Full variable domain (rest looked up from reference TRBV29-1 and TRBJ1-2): SAVISQKPSRDICQRGTSLTIQCQVDSQVTMMFWYRQQPGQSLTLIATANQGSEATYESGFVIDKFPISRPNLTFSTLTVSNMSPEDSSIYLCSVDWGWGGYTFGSGTRLTVV.

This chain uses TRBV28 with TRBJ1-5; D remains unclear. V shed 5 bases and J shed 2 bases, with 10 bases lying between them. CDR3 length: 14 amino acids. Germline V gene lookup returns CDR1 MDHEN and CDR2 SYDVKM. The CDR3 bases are TGTGCCAGCAGTCTACACGTGGGCAATCAGCCCCAGCATTTT. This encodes CASSLHVGNQPQHF. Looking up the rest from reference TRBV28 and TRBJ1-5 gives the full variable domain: DVKVTQSSRYLVKRTGEKVFLECVQDMDHENMFWYRQDPGLGLRLIYFSYDVKMKEKGDIPEGYSVSREKKERFSLILESASTNQTSMYLCASSLHVGNQPQHFGDGTRLSIL.

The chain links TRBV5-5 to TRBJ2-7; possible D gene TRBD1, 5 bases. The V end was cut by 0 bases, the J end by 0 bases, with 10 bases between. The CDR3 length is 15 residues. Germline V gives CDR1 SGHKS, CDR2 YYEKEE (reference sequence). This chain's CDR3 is CASSLGQSSSYEQYF. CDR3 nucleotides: TGTGCCAGCAGCTTGGGACAGTCGAGCTCCTACGAGCAGTACTTC.

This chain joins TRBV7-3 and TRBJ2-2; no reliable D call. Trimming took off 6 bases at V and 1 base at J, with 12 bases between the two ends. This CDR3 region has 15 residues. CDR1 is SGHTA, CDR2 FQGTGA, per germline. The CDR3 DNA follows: TGTGCCAGCAGTTTTACTCCGAAGAACACCGGGGAGCTGTTTTTT. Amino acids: CASSFTPKNTGELFF.

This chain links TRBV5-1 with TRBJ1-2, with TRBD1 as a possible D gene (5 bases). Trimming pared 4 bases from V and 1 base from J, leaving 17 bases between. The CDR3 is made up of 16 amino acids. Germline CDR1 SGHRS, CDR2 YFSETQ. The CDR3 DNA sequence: TGCGCCAGCAGCCCCGGCAGCCCAGGGATTAACTATGGCTACACCTTC. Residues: CASSPGSPGINYGYTF.

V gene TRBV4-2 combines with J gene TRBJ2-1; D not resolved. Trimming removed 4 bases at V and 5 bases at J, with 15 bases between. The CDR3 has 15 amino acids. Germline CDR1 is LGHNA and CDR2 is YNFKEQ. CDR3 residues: CASSPKAATNNEQFF. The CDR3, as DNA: TGTGCCAGCAGCCCAAAGGCCGCTACTAACAATGAGCAGTTCTTC.

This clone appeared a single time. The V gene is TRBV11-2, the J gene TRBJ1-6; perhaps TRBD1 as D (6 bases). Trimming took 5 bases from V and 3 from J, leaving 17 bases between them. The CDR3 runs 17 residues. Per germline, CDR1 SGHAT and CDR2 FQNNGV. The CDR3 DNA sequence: TGTGCCAGCAGCCCGAGGGGGAGGCCCAGCTATAATTCACCCCTCCACTTT. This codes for CASSPRGRPSYNSPLHF.

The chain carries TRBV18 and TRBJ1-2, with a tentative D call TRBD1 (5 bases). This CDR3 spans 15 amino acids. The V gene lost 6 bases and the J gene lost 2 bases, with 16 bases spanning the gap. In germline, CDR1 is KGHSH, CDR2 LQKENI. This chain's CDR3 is CASSSIAGPNYGYTF. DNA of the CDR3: TGTGCCAGCTCCTCCATTGCAGGGCCGAACTATGGCTACACCTTC.

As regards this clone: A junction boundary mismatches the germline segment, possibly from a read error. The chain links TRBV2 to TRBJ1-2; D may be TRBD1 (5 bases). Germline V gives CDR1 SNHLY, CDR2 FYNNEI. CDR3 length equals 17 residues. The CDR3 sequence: CTSSEVGRRAGASGYTF. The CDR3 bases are TGTACCAGCAGTGAAGTGGGGCGCCGGGCAGGCGCGAGTGGCTACACCTTC. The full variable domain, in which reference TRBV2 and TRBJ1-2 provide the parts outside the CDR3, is EPEVTQTPSHQVTQMGQEVILRCVPISNHLYFYWYRQILGQKVEFLVSFYNNEISEKSEIFDDQFSVERPDGSNFTLKIRSTKLEDSAMYFCTSSEVGRRAGASGYTFGSGTRLTVV.

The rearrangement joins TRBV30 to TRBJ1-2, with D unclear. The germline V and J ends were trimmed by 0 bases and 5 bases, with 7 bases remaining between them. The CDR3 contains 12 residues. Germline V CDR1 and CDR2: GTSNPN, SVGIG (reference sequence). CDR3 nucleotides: TGTGCCTGGAGTGTCGGGCAATATGGCTACACCTTC. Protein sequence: CAWSVGQYGYTF.

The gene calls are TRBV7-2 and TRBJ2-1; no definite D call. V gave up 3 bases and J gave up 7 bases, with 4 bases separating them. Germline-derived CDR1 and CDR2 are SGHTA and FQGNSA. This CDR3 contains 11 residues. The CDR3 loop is CASSFINEQFF. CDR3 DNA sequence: TGTGCCAGCAGCTTTATAAATGAGCAGTTCTTC.

As DNA, the CDR3 is TGCAGCGTTGAAGTGAGGAAACAGGGGGGTTCCTACGAGCAGTACTTC. Protein sequence: CSVEVRKQGGSYEQYF. The chain joins TRBV29-1 to TRBJ2-7; TRBD1 matches 8 bases. The V and J ends lost 1 base and 1 base, in that order; junction bases with no gene match: 9. This CDR3 has 16 amino acids. Germline CDR1 SQVTM, CDR2 ANQGSEA.